This T cell receptor (beta chain) stems from a study of T-cell reconstitution after alpha-beta-depleted transplantation in children. Study-wide findings and caveats: From surviving recipient T cells and thymic progenitors came the high day-60 TCRbeta diversity observed in some patients. Several hundred rapidly expanded clones from non-depleted graft cells reportedly supplied alpha-beta T cells about two months post-transplant.

In its sample, this clonotype was seen many times. Its antigen is currently unknown. CDR3 length: 15 residues. V was clipped by 1 base and J by 8 bases; unmatched bases: 7. Germline V lookup: CDR1 SGHTA, CDR2 FQGNSA. Unique molecular identifiers were used in preparing the TCRbeta library. A single record per CDR3 protein comes from TCRdb applying MiXCR to the PCR reads. The table includes hundreds of thousands of distinct CDR3 sequences, around 12% detected once. The TCR originated in a girl aged 2-10 years with congenital amegakaryocytic thrombocytopenia, due to receive a stem cell transplant. V and J are TRBV7-2 and TRBJ1-5; 8 nucleotides line up with TRBD1. This material consisted of PBMCs, taken before TCRalphabeta/CD19-depleted stem cell transplant. The CDR3 sequence: CASSLGDRLGKPQHF. CDR3 DNA: TGTGCCAGCAGCTTAGGGGACAGGCTTGGGAAGCCCCAGCATTTT. The whole variable domain, filled in from reference TRBV7-2 and TRBJ1-5, reads GAGVSQSPSNKVTEKGKDVELRCDPISGHTALYWYRQSLGQGLEFLIYFQGNSAPDKSGLPSDRFSAERTGGSVSTLTIQRTQQEDSAVYLCASSLGDRLGKPQHFGDGTRLSIL.